These 11 T cell receptor beta chains were all obtained from the same sample, sequenced in a study of T cells in Graves' hyperthyroidism and ophthalmopathy. Amplified regions were TCR beta CDR3 sequences from RNA transcripts. The HTBI primer set drove a first-round RT-PCR of the TCR CDR3. Via MiXCR, TCRdb re-called the multiplex PCR reads, giving one row per CDR3 protein. The data contain some 500,000 distinct CDR3 sequences, about 16% of them singletons. The sequencing sample was made of blood. These receptors were taken from a woman younger than 45 with Graves' ophthalmopathy.

The V gene is TRBV3-1, the J gene TRBJ1-2, with unresolved D. Trimming shortened V by 1 base and J by 5 bases, and 5 bases separated the two germline ends. Germline V lookup: CDR1 LGHDT, CDR2 YNNKEL (reference sequence). The CDR3 is 12 amino acids. The DNA for the CDR3 is TGTGCCAGCAGCCAAGTTGATTATGGCTACACCTTC. Amino acids: CASSQVDYGYTF.

V and J are TRBV5-5 and TRBJ1-4; weak D call: TRBD1 (6 bases). V dropped 4 bases and J dropped 2 bases, with 9 bases sitting between them. CDR1 is SGHKS and CDR2 is YYEKEE in the germline V gene (reference sequence). The CDR3 spans 14 residues. This CDR3 is CASSNRVTNEKLFF. The CDR3 coding sequence is TGTGCCAGCAGCAACAGGGTGACTAATGAAAAACTGTTTTTT.

In its sample, this clonotype was seen many times. The gene calls are TRBV28 and TRBJ2-7; D may be TRBD2 (6 bases). CDR3 length: 15 residues. Germline V gives CDR1 MDHEN, CDR2 SYDVKM. Trimming removed 2 bases from V and 3 bases from J, with 14 bases in between. DNA for the CDR3: TGTGCCAGCAGTTTAGGGACGTGGGGGGACTACGAGCAGTACTTC. Translating gives CASSLGTWGDYEQYF.

This sequence joins TRBV9 and TRBJ2-5; a possible D gene is TRBD1 (6 bases). The length of the CDR3 is 14 residues. The germline V and J ends were trimmed by 3 bases and 2 bases, with 11 bases remaining between them. Germline V gene data show CDR1 as SGDLS and CDR2 as YYNGEE. CDR3: CASSATGLQETQYF. CDR3 DNA: TGTGCCAGCAGCGCTACAGGGCTACAAGAGACCCAGTACTTC.

This clonotype was seen ten or more times. The V gene is TRBV4-2, the J gene TRBJ2-1, with 10 bases matching TRBD2. The germline V gene has CDR1 LGHNA and CDR2 YNFKEQ. The CDR3 spans 16 residues. V lost 2 bases, J lost 1 base, and 2 bases stayed unmatched. The CDR3 protein is CASSQRTSGSYNEQFF. CDR3 nucleotides: TGTGCCAGCAGCCAACGGACTAGCGGATCCTACAATGAGCAGTTCTTC.

The genes are TRBV7-2 and TRBJ1-5; TRBD1 agrees at 12 bases. Germline-derived CDR1 and CDR2 are SGHTA and FQGNSA. The J segment lost 0 bases and the V segment lost 3 bases, leaving 6 bases of the junction unmatched. The CDR3 totals 18 residues. CDR3 protein: CASSFTGTGGNSNQPQHF. CDR3 sequence (DNA): TGTGCCAGCAGCTTTACCGGGACAGGGGGCAATAGCAATCAGCCCCAGCATTTT.

This clonotype was recorded a few times. V and J are TRBV20-1 and TRBJ2-7; either TRBD1 or TRBD2 may fit D (5 bases each). The CDR3 is 11 residues long. Germline V lookup: CDR1 DFQATT, CDR2 SNEGSKA (reference sequence). The V gene lost 5 bases and the J gene lost 11 bases, with 16 bases spanning the gap. The chain's CDR3 is CSAPGPRWKYF. The CDR3 nucleotides read TGCAGTGCTCCGGGACCGCGTTGGAAGTACTTC.

This clonotype was seen a few times. The chain links TRBV7-9 to TRBJ1-6; D not certain. The CDR3 is 15 amino acids. Trimming cost V 5 bases and J 0 bases, with 8 bases left between them. Germline-derived CDR1 and CDR2 are SEHNR and FQNEAQ (reference sequence). CDR3 in DNA: TGTGCCAGCAGCCGAACTAGCTCCTATAATTCACCCCTCCACTTT. Encoded protein: CASSRTSSYNSPLHF.

This clonotype was recorded at least ten times. This sequence joins TRBV11-2 and TRBJ2-5; D is uncertain. Trimming took 4 bases from V and 8 from J, leaving 8 bases between them. The CDR3 runs 11 residues. Germline V lookup: CDR1 SGHAT, CDR2 FQNNGV. The CDR3 nucleotides read TGTGCCAGCAGCTCCCGGCTCACCCAGTACTTC. Amino acids: CASSSRLTQYF.

This clonotype was picked up many times. The genes are TRBV5-1 and TRBJ2-2; no clear D gene. Germline V gene lookup returns CDR1 SGHRS and CDR2 YFSETQ. The CDR3 covers 13 residues. V was pared by 1 base and J by 4 bases, with 5 bases between. The CDR3 loop reads CASSLLSTGELFF. CDR3 nucleotide sequence: TGCGCCAGCAGCTTGTTAAGCACCGGGGAGCTGTTTTTT.

With regard to this clonotype: A much larger clonotype is one base distant, so this may be a read error. V and J are TRBV2 and TRBJ1-3, with D hard to call. The CDR3 is 15 amino acids. Germline V gene data show CDR1 as SNHLY and CDR2 as FYNNEI. CDR3 sequence: CAGSEAGGIGNTIYF. In nucleotides, the CDR3 is TGTGCCGGCAGTGAAGCGGGAGGGATTGGAAACACCATATATTTT.